The 22 T cell receptor beta chains in this list originate from one sample, sequenced in a study of blood T cells in healthy people across ages. Using a J-beta primer mix together with a sample-barcoded 5' primer, a second PCR was run for about 7 to 12 cycles. A single record per CDR3 protein comes from TCRdb applying MiXCR to the 5' RACE reads. Of 750,000 to 950,000 distinct CDR3 sequences in the sample, about 26% are singletons; the top ten hold 2.5% to 3.5%. This same sample was also taken into another study, of T cells of mothers and their children.

The material sequenced was blood. Source of these receptors: a boy younger than 18 in good health.

This clonotype was counted a few times. J is TRBJ1-1 and V is TRBV7-9, with 11 bases identical to TRBD1. This CDR3 is 15 amino acids long. Germline lookup yields CDR1 SEHNR and CDR2 FQNEAQ (reference sequence). J gave up 3 bases and V 2 bases, and 2 bases lay outside the gene matches. CDR3 region: CASSLRDRGDTEAFF. The CDR3 coding sequence is TGTGCCAGCAGCTTAAGGGACAGGGGGGACACTGAAGCTTTCTTT.

V is TRBV9 and J is TRBJ2-3; 11 nucleotides match TRBD2. V dropped 3 bases and J dropped 1; count of bases not matched to a gene: 1. CDR1 SGDLS and CDR2 YYNGEE come from the germline V gene. The CDR3 is 15 residues long. The CDR3 here is CASSETSGGTDTQYF. CDR3 nucleotide sequence: TGTGCCAGCAGCGAGACTAGCGGGGGCACAGATACGCAGTATTTT.

The chain uses TRBV12-3 or TRBV12-4 and TRBJ2-5; D gene unclear. TRBJ2-1 matches the DNA end more closely, so the J call is doubtful. The CDR3 runs to 14 residues. The CDR3 DNA follows: TGTGCCAGCAGTTTACGGGTTCTCTACAATGAGCAGTTCTTC. Translated: CASSLRVLYNEQFF.

The chain has TRBV4-1 and TRBJ1-2; 7 nucleotides align to TRBD1. V trimming: 1 base; J trimming: 5 bases; junction bases outside the gene matches: 7. CDR3 size: 15 residues. CDR1 is MGHRA, CDR2 YSYEKL, per germline. CDR3 loop: CASSQVTGAGYGYTF. The CDR3, as DNA: TGCGCCAGCAGCCAAGTCACAGGGGCGGGGTATGGCTACACCTTC.

V gene TRBV7-3 combines with J gene TRBJ1-1, with D unclear. CDR3 length equals 13 residues. The germline V and J ends were trimmed by 4 bases and 4 bases, with 10 bases remaining between them. The germline gives CDR1 SGHTA, CDR2 FQGTGA. The CDR3 DNA follows: TGTGCCAGCAGCTCGGGCTGGGCCACTGAAGCTTTCTTT. Translation: CASSSGWATEAFF.

This clonotype has only a few counts. This chain joins TRBV6-5 and TRBJ1-4; TRBD1 might be the D (6 bases). In germline, CDR1 is MNHEY, CDR2 SVGAGI. The CDR3 covers 16 residues. Trimming removed 0 bases at V and 3 bases at J, with 11 bases between. CDR3 bases: TGTGCCAGCAGTTACTCCCCAGGGGCAGCTAATGAAAAACTGTTTTTT. Amino acid sequence: CASSYSPGAANEKLFF.

This clonotype has a single count. V usage is TRBV29-1 and J usage is TRBJ2-1, with D maybe TRBD2 (7 bases). Germline V CDR1 and CDR2: SQVTM, ANQGSEA. The CDR3 consists of 17 residues. The germline V and J ends were trimmed by 3 bases and 3 bases, with 21 bases remaining between them. The CDR3 nucleotides read TGCAGCGTTGAGGGGGGGGCTCGGAACAGGATCTACAATGAGCAGTTCTTC. As protein: CSVEGGARNRIYNEQFF.

This clonotype was recorded many times. This chain connects TRBV5-1 to TRBJ2-7; no clear D gene. The ends were cut back, 0 bases at V and 0 bases at J, with 7 bases in the middle. Germline assignment: CDR1 SGHRS and CDR2 YFSETQ. CDR3 length equals 14 residues. DNA of the CDR3: TGCGCCAGCAGCTTGGAATCCAGCTCCTACGAGCAGTACTTC. Translated, it gives CASSLESSSYEQYF.

The chain couples TRBV2 to TRBJ2-5; possible D gene TRBD1, 6 bases. This CDR3 contains 12 residues. Trimming removed 8 bases from V and 2 bases from J, with 9 bases in between. The germline V gene has CDR1 SNHLY and CDR2 FYNNEI. The CDR3 protein is CASDRSQETQYF. The CDR3 DNA is TGTGCCAGCGACAGGTCTCAAGAGACCCAGTACTTC.

V gene TRBV5-1 combines with J gene TRBJ2-5; D call uncertain. V was cut by 4 bases and J by 2 bases, with 12 bases left in between. The germline CDR1 and CDR2 sequences are SGHRS and YFSETQ. The CDR3 is 14 residues long. CDR3 DNA: TGCGCCAGCAGCCCGAGGAACCGGCAAGAGACCCAGTACTTC. The encoded protein is CASSPRNRQETQYF. Complete variable domain (other parts from reference TRBV5-1 and TRBJ2-5): KAGVTQTPRYLIKTRGQQVTLSCSPISGHRSVSWYQQTPGQGLQFLFEYFSETQRNKGNFPGRFSGRQFSNSRSEMNVSTLELGDSALYLCASSPRNRQETQYFGPGTRLLVL.

The chain carries TRBV29-1 and TRBJ2-7, with a possible D match to TRBD2 (5 bases). Germline lookup yields CDR1 SQVTM and CDR2 ANQGSEA. V was shortened by 4 bases and J by 6 bases, with 10 bases between the two germline ends. This CDR3 comprises 11 residues. The CDR3 DNA reads as TGCAGCGTTGTTAGAGGGTCCGAGCAGTACGTC. Amino acid sequence: CSVVRGSEQYV.

This clonotype was seen a few times. The chain is built from TRBV5-1 and TRBJ1-6; no clear D. Trimming shortened V by 1 base and J by 0 bases, and 11 bases separated the two germline ends. The germline V gene has CDR1 SGHRS and CDR2 YFSETQ. The CDR3 has 17 amino acids. The DNA of the CDR3 is TGCGCCAGCAGCTTGACGGACCCCAGCTCCTATAATTCACCCCTCCACTTT. Translation gives CASSLTDPSSYNSPLHF.

This clonotype was counted between two and nine times. The J gene is TRBJ2-7, the V gene TRBV10-2; 10 bases fit TRBD1. This CDR3 is 14 amino acids long. Germline CDR1 WSHSY, CDR2 SAAADI. The V segment lost 8 bases and the J segment 4 bases; nucleotides outside the gene matches: 8. CDR3 coding DNA: TGCGCCAGCTCGGGACAGGGGTTGGAGTACGAGCAGTACTTC. Its protein product is CASSGQGLEYEQYF.

This clonotype was detected a few times. V usage is TRBV2 and J usage is TRBJ1-1, with D unclear. The CDR3 is made up of 12 amino acids. V was clipped by 8 bases and J by 4 bases, with 11 bases between them. Germline V gives CDR1 SNHLY, CDR2 FYNNEI. The CDR3 spells CASAPLPTEAFF. The CDR3 DNA follows: TGTGCCAGCGCCCCGTTGCCCACTGAAGCTTTCTTT.

This chain links TRBV20-1 with TRBJ2-7, with D maybe TRBD2 (6 bases). Germline V CDR1 and CDR2: DFQATT, SNEGSKA (reference sequence). This CDR3 region has 13 residues. V lost 0 bases, J lost 5 bases, and 11 bases lay in between. This CDR3 reads CSAREPGVDEQYF. The DNA of the CDR3 is TGCAGTGCTAGAGAGCCGGGAGTGGACGAGCAGTACTTC.

The rearrangement joins TRBV6-5 to TRBJ1-5; 7 bases map to TRBD1. V shed 6 bases and J 7 bases; nucleotides not matched to a gene: 12. The CDR3 has 15 residues. Per the germline V gene, CDR1 is MNHEY and CDR2 is SVGAGI. The CDR3 protein is CASSTLQGGKQPQHF. DNA for the CDR3: TGTGCCAGCAGCACCCTTCAGGGGGGAAAGCAGCCCCAGCATTTT.

This clonotype came up a few times. The chain combines TRBV6-6 with TRBJ2-4; D gene ambiguous. The germline CDR1 and CDR2 sequences are MNHNY and SVGAGI (reference sequence). This CDR3 is 15 amino acids long. V lost 7 bases, J lost 0 bases, and 13 bases lay in between. The DNA of the CDR3 is TGTGCCAGCACCCCCATAGGCCTAGCCAAAAACATTCAGTACTTC. Protein sequence: CASTPIGLAKNIQYF.

This clonotype was seen ten or more times. The chain recombines TRBV12-3 or TRBV12-4 with TRBJ2-7; D is unclear. CDR3 length: 11 residues. The ends were cut back, 2 bases at V and 6 bases at J, with 5 bases in the middle. The DNA for the CDR3 is TGTGCCAGCAGTTTATGGGGCGAGCAGTACTTC. Translating gives CASSLWGEQYF.

The CDR3 DNA follows: TGTGCCAGCGGCGACCTAGAGACCCAGTACTTC. This gives the protein CASGDLETQYF. The chain carries TRBV3-1 and TRBJ2-5; no clear D. CDR1 and CDR2 from the germline V gene are LGHDT and YNNKEL (reference sequence). The germline V and J ends were trimmed by 8 bases and 4 bases, with 8 bases remaining between them. This CDR3 spans 11 amino acids.

The gene calls are TRBV5-1 and TRBJ2-3; TRBD2 matches at 10 bases. CDR1 is SGHRS, CDR2 YFSETQ, per germline. CDR3 length: 15 residues. V was pared by 4 bases and J by 2 bases, with 4 bases of the junction left unmatched. The CDR3 DNA follows: TGCGCCAGCAGCCCGGGACTAGCGAACACAGATACGCAGTATTTT. Amino acid sequence: CASSPGLANTDTQYF. The full variable domain, its missing parts supplied by reference TRBV5-1 and TRBJ2-3, is KAGVTQTPRYLIKTRGQQVTLSCSPISGHRSVSWYQQTPGQGLQFLFEYFSETQRNKGNFPGRFSGRQFSNSRSEMNVSTLELGDSALYLCASSPGLANTDTQYFGPGTRLTVL.

V is TRBV2 and J is TRBJ1-1, with D possibly matching TRBD1 (5 bases). Germline CDR1 and CDR2: SNHLY and FYNNEI. The CDR3 spans 13 residues. V gave up 2 bases and J gave up 3 bases, with 7 bases separating them. The CDR3 DNA sequence: TGTGCCAGCAGTGAAATAGGGGACACTGAAGCTTTCTTT. Protein product: CASSEIGDTEAFF. Full variable domain (rest looked up from reference TRBV2 and TRBJ1-1): EPEVTQTPSHQVTQMGQEVILRCVPISNHLYFYWYRQILGQKVEFLVSFYNNEISEKSEIFDDQFSVERPDGSNFTLKIRSTKLEDSAMYFCASSEIGDTEAFFGQGTRLTVV.

This clonotype turned up a few times. The chain employs TRBV6-6 and TRBJ2-2; 8 bases align to TRBD1. With V trimmed by 2 bases and J by 7 bases, 6 bases remained unmatched. The CDR3 totals 15 residues. Germline V gene data show CDR1 as MNHNY and CDR2 as SVGAGI (reference sequence). CDR3 nucleotide sequence: TGTGCCAGCAGTTACGTCAGGGGGCTTGTCGGGGAGCTGTTTTTT. It yields the protein CASSYVRGLVGELFF.